Shown below are 21 T cell receptor beta chains from a single sample sequenced in a study of radiotherapy plus CTLA-4 blockade in lung cancer. Assay: immunoSEQ multiplex PCR; the TCRdb copy retains only in-frame clones and omits some. The sample holds roughly 110,000 clones, more than 70% seen once. This sample comprised peripheral blood, obtained from a patient treated with radiotherapy plus ipilimumab. The receptors stem from a human donor with non-small cell lung cancer that progressed on radiotherapy plus ipilimumab. Some clones in this sample may be carry-over from other donors' samples.

The chain combines TRBV13 with TRBJ1-2; 7 bases are shared with TRBD1. This CDR3 has 14 amino acids. The trim removed 2 bases at V and 7 bases at J, leaving 7 bases unmatched. Germline CDR1 and CDR2: PRHDT and FYEKMQ (reference sequence). The CDR3 nucleotides are TGTGCCAGCAGCTTACAGGGGGGCGCGAGTGGCTACACCTTC. Its translation: CASSLQGGASGYTF.

The CDR3 is CASSLEQPGLGDLHF. The CDR3 DNA reads TGTGCCAGCAGCTTAGAGCAGCCCGGGCTAGGGGACCTCCACTTT. The chain is built from TRBV7-2 and TRBJ1-6; perhaps TRBD1 as D (5 bases). Germline assignment: CDR1 SGHTA and CDR2 FQGNSA. Trimming removed 1 base at V and 15 bases at J, with 19 bases between. CDR3 length: 15 amino acids.

The chain employs TRBV9 and TRBJ2-7; weak D call: TRBD1 (6 bases). Germline-derived CDR1 and CDR2 are SGDLS and YYNGEE. Trimming pared 0 bases from V and 2 bases from J, leaving 9 bases between. The CDR3 totals 14 residues. The CDR3 nucleotides are TGTGCCAGCAGCGTAGAGGACAGTCCCTACGAGCAGTACTTC. Encoded protein: CASSVEDSPYEQYF.

The chain carries TRBV29-1 and TRBJ1-4, with D hard to call. This CDR3 is 13 amino acids long. Per germline, CDR1 SQVTM and CDR2 ANQGSEA. V shed 4 bases and J shed 4 bases, with 10 bases lying between them. Written as DNA, the CDR3 is TGCAGCGTTGCGGCAGGAAATAATGAAAAACTGTTTTTT. It yields the protein CSVAAGNNEKLFF.

This clone was seen a handful of times. This sequence joins TRBV5-4 and TRBJ1-3; 9 nucleotides agree with TRBD1. The CDR3 contains 15 residues. CDR1 and CDR2 (germline): SGHNT, YYREEE (reference sequence). The ends lost 4 bases at V and 6 bases at J; junction bases unmatched: 8. The CDR3 DNA reads as TGTGCCAGCAGCCCTGGCGGGACAGGGTCAAACACCATATATTTT. Protein sequence: CASSPGGTGSNTIYF.

CDR3 nucleotides: TGTGCCAGCAGCTTTTTTCAGAGGAATTCACCCCTCCACTTT. It codes for CASSFFQRNSPLHF. J is TRBJ1-6 and V is TRBV5-4; no clear D gene. V lost 2 bases to trimming and J lost 7 bases, with 10 bases between them. The germline gives CDR1 SGHNT, CDR2 YYREEE (reference sequence). The CDR3 loop spans 14 amino acids.

This clone showed up just once. This chain connects TRBV15 to TRBJ2-1, with a possible D match to TRBD1 (6 bases). The V end lost 3 bases, the J end lost 4 bases, and 10 bases lay between the germline ends. The germline gives CDR1 LNHNV, CDR2 YYDKDF (reference sequence). The CDR3 extends over 14 amino acids. The CDR3 loop reads CATSSWDTYNEQFF. In DNA form, the CDR3 reads TGTGCCACCAGCAGTTGGGACACTTACAATGAGCAGTTCTTC.

The chain couples TRBV6-1 to TRBJ1-2; tentative D call: TRBD1 (5 bases). Germline CDR1 reads MNHNS; CDR2 reads SASEGT. The CDR3 runs 14 residues. V was trimmed by 8 bases and J by 8 bases, leaving 21 bases between them. This CDR3 is CASRTRTGLGGYTF. The CDR3, as DNA: TGTGCCAGCCGCACCCGGACGGGACTGGGAGGCTACACCTTC.

The chain combines TRBV11-2 with TRBJ1-1; no firm D call. This CDR3 is built from 11 residues. Germline loops: CDR1 SGHAT, CDR2 FQNNGV. Trimming pared 3 bases from V and 7 bases from J, leaving 6 bases between. CDR3 coding DNA: TGTGCCAGCAGCTTCTTCGGTGAAGCTTTCTTT. Translation: CASSFFGEAFF.

This chain connects TRBV6-6 to TRBJ1-1; no clear D. CDR3 size: 15 residues. Trimming pared 0 bases from V and 0 bases from J, leaving 8 bases between. The germline CDR1 and CDR2 sequences are MNHNY and SVGAGI (reference sequence). The CDR3 region has the DNA TGTGCCAGCAGTTACTCCGGGAACCTGAACACTGAAGCTTTCTTT. It specifies CASSYSGNLNTEAFF.

Points on this clone: This same CDR3 is encoded by further DNA sequences in the sample. The genes are TRBV5-1 and TRBJ2-1; 7 bases are shared with TRBD2. V lost 0 bases and J lost 3; bases outside the gene matches: 3. Germline V gene lookup returns CDR1 SGHRS and CDR2 YFSETQ. This CDR3 is built from 15 residues. CDR3 coding DNA: TGCGCCAGCAGCTTGGCCCTAGCGGACTACAATGAGCAGTTCTTC. Its translation: CASSLALADYNEQFF.

The rearrangement links TRBV7-9 to TRBJ2-1, with unresolved D. Trimming left V 5 bases short and J 9 bases short, with 17 bases between. Germline CDR1 is SEHNR and CDR2 is FQNEAQ (reference sequence). CDR3 length equals 14 residues. In DNA, the CDR3 is TGTGCCAGCAGCCCCAATCCAATAATGGGTGAGCAGTTCTTC. Its translation is CASSPNPIMGEQFF.

The rearrangement links TRBV18 to TRBJ2-1; 12 bases match TRBD2. This CDR3 has 16 residues. Looked up from germline, CDR1 is KGHSH and CDR2 is LQKENI. V lost 6 bases and J lost 7; bases outside the gene matches: 10. DNA of the CDR3: TGTGCCAGCTCTCTTACAACTAGCGGGGGGCGGAATGAGCAGTTCTTC. It translates to CASSLTTSGGRNEQFF.

Within the sample, this clone is medium-sized. The chain combines TRBV9 with TRBJ1-2, with a tentative D call TRBD1 (6 bases). The CDR3 spans 15 residues. Trimming left V 4 bases short and J 4 bases short, with 17 bases between. Germline CDR1 reads SGDLS; CDR2 reads YYNGEE. CDR3: CASSLGGGPSYGYTF. CDR3 bases: TGTGCCAGCAGCCTTGGAGGGGGGCCCTCCTATGGCTACACCTTC.

In this sample, this clone turned up once. V and J are TRBV4-3 and TRBJ2-7; 10 nucleotides match TRBD2. CDR3 length equals 18 residues. V trimming: 1 base; J trimming: 1 base; junction bases outside the gene matches: 10. The germline CDR1 and CDR2 sequences are LGHNA and YSLEER. CDR3 DNA: TGCGCCAGCAGCCAAGGGTTCGGTCTAGCGGGGGATTCCTACGAGCAGTACTTC. Protein: CASSQGFGLAGDSYEQYF.

The J gene is TRBJ1-2, the V gene TRBV5-1; D not resolved. In germline, CDR1 is SGHRS, CDR2 YFSETQ. V was cut by 0 bases and J by 9 bases, with 12 bases left in between. The CDR3 has 13 amino acids. The CDR3 coding sequence is TGCGCCAGCAGCTTGGCCGGGGAGGATCGCTACACCTTC. Its protein is CASSLAGEDRYTF. Full variable domain (remainder filled in from reference TRBV5-1 and TRBJ1-2): KAGVTQTPRYLIKTRGQQVTLSCSPISGHRSVSWYQQTPGQGLQFLFEYFSETQRNKGNFPGRFSGRQFSNSRSEMNVSTLELGDSALYLCASSLAGEDRYTFGSGTRLTVV.

The chain is built from TRBV28 and TRBJ2-4, with 7 nucleotides matching TRBD1. From germline, CDR1 is MDHEN and CDR2 SYDVKM. This CDR3 has 16 amino acids. J lost 1 base, V lost 6 bases, and 9 bases had no gene match. CDR3 sequence: CASSRPVDRAKNIQYF. The CDR3 nucleotides read TGTGCCAGCAGCCGACCCGTGGACAGGGCCAAAAACATTCAGTACTTC.

The chain has TRBV9 and TRBJ1-3; TRBD1 matches 8 bases. V dropped 2 bases and J dropped 4; count of bases not matched to a gene: 8. Germline V gives CDR1 SGDLS, CDR2 YYNGEE. This CDR3 has 16 amino acids. The CDR3 DNA reads TGTGCCAGCAGCGTCCATCCCCGGGACAGGGGAAACACCATATATTTT. Translating gives CASSVHPRDRGNTIYF.

This clone was counted a few times. The rearrangement joins TRBV7-2 to TRBJ2-5; D is uncertain. Germline lookup yields CDR1 SGHTA and CDR2 FQGNSA. V lost 1 base and J lost 0, with 0 bases in between. The CDR3 has 12 residues. For the CDR3, the DNA is TGTGCCAGCAGCTTAGACCAAGAGACCCAGTACTTC. This sequence encodes CASSLDQETQYF.

This chain uses TRBV15 with TRBJ1-3; 9 positions match TRBD1. Trimming cost V 1 base and J 2 bases; bases outside gene matches: 6. The CDR3 extends over 17 amino acids. CDR1 and CDR2 from the germline V gene are LNHNV and YYDKDF (reference sequence). The CDR3 reads CATSRGSGQGPGNTIYF. The CDR3 bases are TGTGCCACCAGCAGAGGCTCGGGACAGGGCCCTGGAAACACCATATATTTT.

This clone has only one observation. This chain uses TRBV5-1 with TRBJ1-2; D is unclear. The ends were cut back, 0 bases at V and 4 bases at J, with 10 bases in the middle. Germline CDR1 and CDR2: SGHRS and YFSETQ. This CDR3 region has 14 residues. As DNA, the CDR3 is TGCGCCAGCAGCTTGGAAAATCCAACCTATGGCTACACCTTC. The encoded protein is CASSLENPTYGYTF.